This T cell receptor (beta chain) stems from a study of early T cells in non-severe SARS-CoV-2 infection. Across the whole study: From unsorted whole blood, bulk RNA was sequenced, and the chains remained unpaired.

Notes on the study in general: Reliance on VDJdb matching favored anti-spike CD8 responses; private and CD4 specificities were missed.

cDNA molecules, individually, were tagged with unique molecular identifiers. TCRdb ran MiXCR on the 5' RACE reads and lists one entry per CDR3 protein. The profile shows about 63,000 distinct CDR3 sequences, under 15% of them singletons. CDR3 size: 17 residues. Germline CDR1 reads LNHNV; CDR2 reads YYDKDF (reference sequence). The J segment lost 1 base and the V segment lost 3 bases, leaving 9 bases of the junction unmatched. This clonotype showed up many times. The target antigen is unknown. The rearrangement links TRBV15 to TRBJ1-3, with TRBD1 matching 7 bases. The receptor was isolated from an adult who was a healthcare worker with PCR-confirmed SARS-CoV-2 infection or an uninfected control (not recorded which). Sequencing was done on a sample of whole blood. The CDR3 sequence is CATSRKGQHLSGNTIYF. In nucleotides, the CDR3 is TGTGCCACCAGCAGGAAGGGACAGCACTTATCTGGAAACACCATATATTTT.